This TCR beta chain was sequenced during a study of blood T cell repertoires in COVID-19. As for the study in general: The cDNA or gDNA used as material had been derived from T cells, B-cell-depleted T cells, or PBMCs.

About this clone: This sample also contains other DNA sequences that code for the same CDR3.

The CDR3 contains 12 residues. V lost 1 base and J 3 bases, leaving 4 bases between the germline ends. Germline CDR1 and CDR2: LNHDA and SQIVND (reference sequence). Assay used: immunoSEQ multiplex PCR; TCRdb lists only in-frame clones, some missing. The top ten clones hold 4.5% to 6.5% of a sample with around 190,000 clones, around 86% of them seen once. The sequenced material came from PBMCs or T cells enriched from blood (not recorded which). The receptor was derived from a man in his forties or fifties with acute COVID-19. The V call is TRBV19, the J call TRBJ2-7; no reliable D call. CDR3 DNA: TGTGCCAGTAGTATAGGAGGCTACGAGCAGTACTTC. Its protein is CASSIGGYEQYF.